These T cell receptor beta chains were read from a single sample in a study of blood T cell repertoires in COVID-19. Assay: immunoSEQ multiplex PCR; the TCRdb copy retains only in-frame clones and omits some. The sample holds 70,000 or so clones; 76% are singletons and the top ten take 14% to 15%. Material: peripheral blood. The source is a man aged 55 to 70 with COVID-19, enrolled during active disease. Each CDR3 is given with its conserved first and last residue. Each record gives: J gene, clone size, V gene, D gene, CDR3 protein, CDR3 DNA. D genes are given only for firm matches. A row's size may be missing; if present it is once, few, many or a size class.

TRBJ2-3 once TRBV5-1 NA CASSLDTANTQYF TGCGCCAGCAGCTTGGACACCGCCAATACGCAGTATTTT
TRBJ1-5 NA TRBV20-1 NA CSASTTRGGNQPQHF TGCAGTGCTAGTACGACCAGGGGCGGCAATCAGCCCCAGCATTTT
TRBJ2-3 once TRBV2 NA CASKTGSSTDTQYF TGTGCCAGCAAGACTGGGAGTAGCACAGATACGCAGTATTTT
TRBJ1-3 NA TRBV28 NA CASSPTGTSSGNTIYF TGTGCCAGCAGTCCGACTGGGACATCTTCTGGAAACACCATATATTTT
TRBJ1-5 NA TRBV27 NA CASSQLTGQPQHF TGTGCCAGCAGTCAATTGACAGGTCAGCCCCAGCATTTT
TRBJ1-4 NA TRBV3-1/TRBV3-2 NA CASSHSVGVGEKLFF TGTGCCAGCAGCCATTCCGTAGGGGTAGGGGAAAAACTGTTTTTT
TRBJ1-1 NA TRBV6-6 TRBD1 CATRRGQDTEAFF TGTGCCACCCGCAGGGGGCAAGACACTGAAGCTTTCTTT
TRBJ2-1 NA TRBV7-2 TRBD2 CASSLDSSGYNEQFF TGTGCCAGCAGCTTAGATTCTAGCGGGTACAATGAGCAGTTCTTC
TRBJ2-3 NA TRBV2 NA CASSEAGLTDTQYF TGTGCCAGCAGTGAAGCGGGGCTCACAGATACGCAGTATTTT
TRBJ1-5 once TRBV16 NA CASSGTLEQPQHF TGTGCCAGCAGTGGGACATTGGAGCAGCCCCAGCATTTT
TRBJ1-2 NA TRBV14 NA CASSPQRARGYTF TGTGCCAGCAGCCCCCAGAGGGCGAGGGGCTACACCTTC
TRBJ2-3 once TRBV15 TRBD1 CATSRRGRWQGAADTQYF TGTGCCACCAGCAGACGTGGGCGGTGGCAGGGGGCGGCAGATACGCAGTATTTT
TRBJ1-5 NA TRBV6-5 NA CASRDIGTRGPQHF TGTGCCAGCAGGGACATAGGCACCCGCGGGCCCCAGCATTTT
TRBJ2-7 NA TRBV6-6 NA CASSYPGTQRGGEQYF TGTGCCAGCAGTTACCCCGGGACACAGAGGGGTGGGGAGCAGTACTTC
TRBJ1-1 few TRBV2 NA CASSTGSSEAFF TGTGCCAGCAGCACGGGGAGCTCTGAAGCTTTCTTT
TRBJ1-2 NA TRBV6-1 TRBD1 CASSERPGTEGYGYTF TGTGCCAGCAGTGAACGGCCCGGGACAGAAGGCTATGGCTACACCTTC
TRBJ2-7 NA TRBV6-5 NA CASSRGGFNSYEQYF TGTGCCAGCAGTCGGGGAGGATTTAACTCCTACGAGCAGTACTTC
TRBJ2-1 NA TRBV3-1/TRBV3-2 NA CASSQDRTTREQFF TGTGCCAGCAGCCAAGATCGGACTACCAGGGAGCAGTTCTTC
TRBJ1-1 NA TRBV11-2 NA CASSYREAEAFF TGTGCCAGCAGCTACAGGGAAGCTGAAGCTTTCTTT
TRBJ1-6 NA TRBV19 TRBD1 CASRDRGDSPLHF TGTGCCAGTCGGGACAGGGGAGATTCACCCCTCCACTTT
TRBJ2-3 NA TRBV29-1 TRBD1 CSSGQQTDTQYF TGCAGCTCGGGACAGCAGACAGATACGCAGTATTTT
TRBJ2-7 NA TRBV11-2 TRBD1 CASSLSGQGPYEQYF TGTGCCAGCAGCTTATCGGGACAGGGGCCCTACGAGCAGTACTTC
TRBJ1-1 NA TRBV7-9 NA CAIPQGRAGTEAFF TGTGCCATTCCGCAGGGCAGGGCTGGCACTGAAGCTTTCTTT
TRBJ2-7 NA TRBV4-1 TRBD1 CASSNTFQTGGEQYF TGCGCCAGCAGCAACACCTTTCAGACAGGGGGCGAGCAGTACTTC
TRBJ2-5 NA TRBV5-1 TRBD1 CASSRFGQGRETQYF TGCGCCAGCAGCAGATTCGGACAGGGCAGGGAGACCCAGTACTTC
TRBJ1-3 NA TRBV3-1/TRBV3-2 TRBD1 CASSLDRERNTIYF TGTGCCAGCAGCTTGGACAGGGAGAGAAACACCATATATTTT
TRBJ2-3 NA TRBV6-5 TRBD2 CALEERESGDTQYF TGTGCCCTGGAAGAGCGGGAGTCAGGAGATACGCAGTATTTT
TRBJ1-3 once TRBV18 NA CASSPPAGFGNTIYF TGTGCCAGCTCACCACCCGCAGGATTTGGAAACACCATATATTTT
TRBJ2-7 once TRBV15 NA CATRKDRSSYEQYF TGTGCCACCAGAAAAGACAGGAGCTCCTACGAGCAGTACTTC
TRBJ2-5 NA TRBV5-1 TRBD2 CASSLSGTSEETQYF TGCGCCAGCAGCTTGAGCGGGACCTCGGAAGAGACCCAGTACTTC
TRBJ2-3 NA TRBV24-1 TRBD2 CATSETSGYTDTQYF TGTGCCACCAGTGAGACTAGCGGATACACAGATACGCAGTATTTT
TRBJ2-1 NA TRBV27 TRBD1 CASSFRTGANYNEQFF TGTGCCAGCAGTTTTCGGACAGGGGCAAACTACAATGAGCAGTTCTTC
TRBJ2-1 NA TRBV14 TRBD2 CASSQDEKRGTRDDEQFF TGTGCCAGCAGCCAAGATGAAAAGAGGGGGACTAGGGATGATGAGCAGTTCTTC
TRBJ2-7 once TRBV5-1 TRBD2 CASSSQAGTYEQYF TGCGCCAGCAGCTCCCAAGCGGGGACCTACGAGCAGTACTTC
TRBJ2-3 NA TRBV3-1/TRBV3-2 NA CASSQRSDTQYF TGTGCCAGCAGCCAGAGATCAGATACGCAGTATTTT
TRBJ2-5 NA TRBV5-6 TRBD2 CASSRTSGSMETQYF TGTGCCAGCAGCAGAACTAGCGGGAGTATGGAGACCCAGTACTTC
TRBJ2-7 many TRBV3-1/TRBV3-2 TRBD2 CASSQGGGRAYEQYF TGTGCCAGCAGCCAAGGGGGAGGGAGGGCCTACGAGCAGTACTTC
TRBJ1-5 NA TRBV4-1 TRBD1 CASSRGQGGQPQHF TGCGCCAGCAGCCGCGGACAGGGAGGGCAGCCCCAGCATTTT
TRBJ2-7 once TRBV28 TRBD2 CASSFGLAAREQYF TGTGCCAGCAGTTTCGGACTAGCAGCGCGCGAGCAGTACTTC
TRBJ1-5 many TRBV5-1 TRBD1 CASSWGDRGRHQPQHF TGCGCCAGCAGCTGGGGGGACAGGGGACGCCATCAGCCCCAGCATTTT
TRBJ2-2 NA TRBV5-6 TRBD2 CASSWTSGGAGGELFF TGTGCCAGCAGCTGGACTAGCGGGGGGGCAGGCGGGGAGCTGTTTTTT
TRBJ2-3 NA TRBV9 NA CASSVAGARPDTQYF TGTGCCAGCAGCGTAGCAGGGGCCAGGCCAGATACGCAGTATTTT
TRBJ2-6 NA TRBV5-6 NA CASSLIEKPGANVLTF TGTGCCAGCAGCTTGATTGAGAAACCTGGGGCCAACGTCCTGACTTTC
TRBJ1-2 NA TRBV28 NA CASSLSGYGYTF TGTGCCAGCAGTTTATCAGGATACGGCTACACCTTC
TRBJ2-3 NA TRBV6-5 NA CASSWGPGDTQYF TGTGCCAGCAGTTGGGGCCCTGGAGATACGCAGTATTTT
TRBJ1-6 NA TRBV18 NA CASSPGTGGDSPLHF TGTGCCAGCTCACCTGGGACGGGGGGCGATTCACCCCTCCACTTT
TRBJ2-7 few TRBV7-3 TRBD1 CASSPGQGAYEQYF TGTGCCAGCAGCCCTGGACAGGGGGCTTACGAGCAGTACTTC